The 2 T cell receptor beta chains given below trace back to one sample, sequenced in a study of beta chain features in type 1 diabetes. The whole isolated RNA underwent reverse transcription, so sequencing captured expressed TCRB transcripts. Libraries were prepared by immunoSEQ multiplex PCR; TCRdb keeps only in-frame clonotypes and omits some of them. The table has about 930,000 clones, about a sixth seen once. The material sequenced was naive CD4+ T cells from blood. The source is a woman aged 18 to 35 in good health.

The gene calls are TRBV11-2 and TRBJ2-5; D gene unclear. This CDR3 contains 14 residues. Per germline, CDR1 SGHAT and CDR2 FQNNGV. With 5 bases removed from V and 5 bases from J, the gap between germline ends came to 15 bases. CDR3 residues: CASSRVPSGETQYF. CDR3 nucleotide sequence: TGTGCCAGCAGCAGGGTCCCCAGTGGGGAGACCCAGTACTTC.

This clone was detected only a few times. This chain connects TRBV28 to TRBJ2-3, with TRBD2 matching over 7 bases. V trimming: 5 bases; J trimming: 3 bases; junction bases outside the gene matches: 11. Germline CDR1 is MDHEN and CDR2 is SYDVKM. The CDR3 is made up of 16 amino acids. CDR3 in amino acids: CASSDHPGAGTDTQYF. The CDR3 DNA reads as TGTGCCAGCAGTGATCACCCGGGAGCGGGGACAGATACGCAGTATTTT.